This T cell receptor (beta chain) is drawn from a study of cytomegalovirus exposure and HLA in healthy donors. Across the study: In terms of ancestry, the Caucasian-associated cluster contained about 80% of the roughly 400 genotyped donors.

Both 60 Vbeta primers and 13 Jbeta primers went into the PCR. This table comes from immunoSEQ multiplex PCR, and its TCRdb copy is limited to in-frame clones, with some not included. The table has a few hundred thousand clones, more than 60% seen once; the top ten hold under 2%. From germline, CDR1 is SNHLY and CDR2 FYNNEI. The CDR3 loop spans 12 amino acids. V was clipped by 2 bases and J by 11 bases, with 12 bases between them. V is TRBV2 and J is TRBJ1-1; possible D gene TRBD1, 6 bases. What was sequenced was PBMCs. This clonotype originated in a woman in her 30s in good health and CMV-seronegative. This CDR3 is CASSESRGGAFF. The CDR3 DNA is TGTGCCAGCAGTGAAAGCAGGGGTGGTGCTTTCTTT.